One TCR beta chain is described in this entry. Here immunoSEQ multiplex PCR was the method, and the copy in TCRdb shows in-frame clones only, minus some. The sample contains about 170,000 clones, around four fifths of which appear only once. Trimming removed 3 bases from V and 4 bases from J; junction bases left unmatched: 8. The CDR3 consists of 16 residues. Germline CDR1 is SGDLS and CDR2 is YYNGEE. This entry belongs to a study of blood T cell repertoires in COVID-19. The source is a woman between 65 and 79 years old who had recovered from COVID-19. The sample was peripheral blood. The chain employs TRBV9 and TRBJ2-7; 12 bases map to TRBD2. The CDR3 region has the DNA TGTGCCAGCAGCGCCAAGACTAGCGGGAGTTTGTACGAGCAGTACTTC. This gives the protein CASSAKTSGSLYEQYF.